The clone carrying this TCR beta chain has a handful of counts. The antigen is unknown. Subsets obtained from CD4+ cells comprised CD45RA+ naive and CD45RA-negative memory cells. The entry originates in a study of shared clonotypes between healthy human individuals. Study-wide background: Per-donor plates numbered three CD4 naive, three CD4 memory, two CD8 naive and one CD8 memory. Study observations and caveats: Estimated richness was generally greater in naive than memory subsets. For naive CD4 cells, around 5.1% of clonotypes were shared across several donors.

Trimming pared 3 bases from V and 4 bases from J, leaving 12 bases between. CDR1 is KGHSH and CDR2 is LQKENI in the germline V gene. The CDR3 is 14 residues long. The data were produced by immunoSEQ multiplex PCR, yet TCRdb's version contains in-frame clones alone and is incomplete. The sample contains around 1,100,000 clones, 60% to 85% of which appear only once. The clonotype comes from a man aged 18 to 35 in good health. Some clones in this sample may be carry-over from other donors' samples. The chain carries TRBV18 and TRBJ1-1, with a possible D match to TRBD1 (6 bases). What was sequenced was memory CD4+ T cells from PBMCs. Described subset: CD45RA-negative fraction. This chain's CDR3 is CASSPPPRGTEAFF. CDR3 in DNA: TGTGCCAGCTCACCCCCTCCCAGGGGCACTGAAGCTTTCTTT. Looking up the rest from reference TRBV18 and TRBJ1-1 gives the full variable domain: NAGVMQNPRHLVRRRGQEARLRCSPMKGHSHVYWYRQLPEEGLKFMVYLQKENIIDESGMPKERFSAEFPKEGPSILRIQQVVRGDSAAYFCASSPPPRGTEAFFGQGTRLTVV.